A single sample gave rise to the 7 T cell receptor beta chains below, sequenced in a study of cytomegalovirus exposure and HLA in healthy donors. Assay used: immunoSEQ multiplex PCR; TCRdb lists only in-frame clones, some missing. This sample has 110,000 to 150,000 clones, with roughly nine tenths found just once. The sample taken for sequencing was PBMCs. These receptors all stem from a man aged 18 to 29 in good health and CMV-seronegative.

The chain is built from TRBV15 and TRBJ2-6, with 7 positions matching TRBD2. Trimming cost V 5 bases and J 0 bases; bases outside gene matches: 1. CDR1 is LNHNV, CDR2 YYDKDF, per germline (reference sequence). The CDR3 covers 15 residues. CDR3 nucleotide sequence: TGTGCCACCAGCGGGGGGGACTCTGGGGCCAACGTCCTGACTTTC. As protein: CATSGGDSGANVLTF.

The CDR3 DNA reads TGTGCCAGCAGCCCGAAGGCGGGTGGGCGGGATACGCAGTATTTT. Amino acids: CASSPKAGGRDTQYF. V and J are TRBV13 and TRBJ2-3; D is perhaps TRBD2 (5 bases). The CDR3 spans 15 residues. Germline CDR1 reads PRHDT; CDR2 reads FYEKMQ (reference sequence). V shed 5 bases and J shed 6 bases, with 18 bases lying between them.

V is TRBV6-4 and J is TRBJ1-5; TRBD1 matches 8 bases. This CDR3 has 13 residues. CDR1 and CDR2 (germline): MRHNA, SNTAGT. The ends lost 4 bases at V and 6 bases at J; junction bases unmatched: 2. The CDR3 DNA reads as TGTGCCAGCAGTGCCCAGGGGGCTCAGCCCCAGCATTTT. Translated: CASSAQGAQPQHF.

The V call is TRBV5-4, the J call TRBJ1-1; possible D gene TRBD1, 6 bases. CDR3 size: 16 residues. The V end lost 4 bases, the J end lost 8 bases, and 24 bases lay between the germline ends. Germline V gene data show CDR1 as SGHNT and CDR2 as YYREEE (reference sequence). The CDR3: CASSVAAGANTGEAFF. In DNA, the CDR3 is TGTGCCAGCAGCGTTGCGGCAGGGGCTAATACCGGCGAAGCTTTCTTT.

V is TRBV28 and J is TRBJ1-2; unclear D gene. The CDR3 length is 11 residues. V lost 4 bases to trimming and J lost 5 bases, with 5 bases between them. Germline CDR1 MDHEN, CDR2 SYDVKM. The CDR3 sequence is CASSSQYGYTF. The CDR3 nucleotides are TGTGCCAGCAGTTCCCAATATGGCTACACCTTC.

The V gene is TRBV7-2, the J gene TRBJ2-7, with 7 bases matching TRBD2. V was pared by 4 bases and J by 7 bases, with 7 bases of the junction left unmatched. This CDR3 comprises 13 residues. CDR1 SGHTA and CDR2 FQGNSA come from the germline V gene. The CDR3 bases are TGTGCCAGCAGCTCCCAGCGGGGCTTGGAGCAGTACTTC. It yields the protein CASSSQRGLEQYF.

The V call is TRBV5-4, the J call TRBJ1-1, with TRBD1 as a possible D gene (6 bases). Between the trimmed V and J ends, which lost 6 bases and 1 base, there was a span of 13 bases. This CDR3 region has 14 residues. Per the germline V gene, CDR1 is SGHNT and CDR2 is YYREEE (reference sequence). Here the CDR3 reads CASTKGGENTEAFF. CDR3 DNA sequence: TGTGCCAGCACGAAAGGGGGGGAGAACACTGAAGCTTTCTTT.